The T cell receptor (beta chain) described here comes from a study of OX40 agonist ivuxolimab in advanced cancers. Study details: Patients received ivuxolimab, an agonistic anti-OX40 (CD134) antibody. Partial responses were achieved by three patients: one hepatocellular carcinoma, two cutaneous melanoma. Regarding the study as a whole: Dose levels from 0.1 to 3.0 mg/kg saw CD4+ and CD8+ blood T cells expand clonally by week 6.

Data came from immunoSEQ multiplex PCR; TCRdb stores just in-frame clones and leaves some out. The sample lists 55,000 to 80,000 clones, 84% seen once, with 6% to 9.5% in the top ten. This clone appeared a few times. Its target is unknown. The TCR was taken from an adult with an advanced solid tumor such as melanoma, head and neck, liver or kidney cancer. The sample consisted of CD4+ or CD8+ T cells sorted from blood, taken in a trial of the OX40 agonist ivuxolimab.

The CDR3 is CASSLVRKGTQYF. The CDR3 DNA is TGTGCCAGCAGTTTAGTTCGGAAGGGGACCCAGTACTTC. The rearrangement joins TRBV27 to TRBJ2-5; D is unresolved. The CDR3 is 13 residues long. Germline lookup yields CDR1 MNHEY and CDR2 SMNVEV (reference sequence). V was cut by 2 bases and J by 7 bases, with 11 bases left in between.